What follows are 16 T cell receptor beta chains derived from one specimen sequenced in a study of shared clonotypes between healthy human individuals. Here immunoSEQ multiplex PCR was the method, and the copy in TCRdb shows in-frame clones only, minus some. The sample consists of over a million clones, roughly 96% of them appearing once. The material sequenced was naive CD4+ T cells sorted from blood. Subset described: CD45RA+ positively selected. These receptors were collected from a man aged 25-45 years in good health.

In the case of this clone: This CDR3 is also generated by other DNA sequences in the sample. DNA of the CDR3: TGTGCCAGCTCACCAGGGCAGGACGAAAAACTGTTTTTT. It translates to CASSPGQDEKLFF. This rearrangement joins TRBV18 to TRBJ1-4, with no clear D. Trimming took 2 bases from V and 8 from J, leaving 9 bases between them. Germline V gene sequence: CDR1 KGHSH, CDR2 LQKENI. The CDR3 covers 13 residues.

CDR3 sequence reads: CASGERASYEQYF. The CDR3 DNA reads as TGTGCCAGTGGGGAAAGGGCCTCCTACGAGCAGTACTTC. The chain has TRBV19 and TRBJ2-7; D is unresolved. CDR1 is LNHDA, CDR2 SQIVND, per germline (reference sequence). The CDR3 consists of 13 residues. V lost 8 bases to trimming and J lost 0 bases, with 11 bases between them.

This chain joins TRBV29-1 and TRBJ1-1; D uncertain. Looked up from germline, CDR1 is SQVTM and CDR2 is ANQGSEA. Between the trimmed V and J ends, which lost 6 bases and 1 base, there was a span of 15 bases. The CDR3 consists of 14 residues. CDR3 protein: CSVRSGLRNTEAFF. CDR3 in DNA: TGCAGCGTGCGATCGGGCCTTAGGAACACTGAAGCTTTCTTT.

This clone has a single count. This chain joins TRBV28 and TRBJ1-1; the D gene is possibly TRBD1 (5 bases). V was shortened by 4 bases and J by 4 bases, with 13 bases between the two germline ends. This CDR3 spans 14 amino acids. Per germline, CDR1 MDHEN and CDR2 SYDVKM. The CDR3 DNA sequence: TGTGCCAGCAGTTCAGGGATATTGGGCACTGAAGCTTTCTTT. Translating it yields CASSSGILGTEAFF.

This chain connects TRBV20-1 to TRBJ1-3; no firm D call. The CDR3 sequence is 11 residues long. Per germline, CDR1 DFQATT and CDR2 SNEGSKA (reference sequence). V dropped 6 bases and J dropped 3 bases, with 6 bases sitting between them. Written as DNA, the CDR3 is TGCAGTGCCCGGAATGGAAACACCATATATTTT. Encoded protein: CSARNGNTIYF.

The genes are TRBV9 and TRBJ2-5; 9 bases align to TRBD2. The CDR3 totals 16 residues. Germline loops: CDR1 SGDLS, CDR2 YYNGEE. V gave up 0 bases and J gave up 4 bases; unmatched junction bases: 7. The CDR3 loop reads CASSVGSTSGLETQYF. The CDR3 DNA sequence: TGTGCCAGCAGCGTAGGGTCGACTAGCGGTCTAGAGACCCAGTACTTC.

The rearrangement links TRBV19 to TRBJ2-6; no clear D gene. The V and J ends lost 4 bases and 4 bases respectively, with 8 bases between them. Per germline, CDR1 LNHDA and CDR2 SQIVND (reference sequence). The CDR3 contains 14 residues. The CDR3 sequence: CASSTHSGANVLTF. CDR3 in DNA: TGTGCCAGTAGTACCCACTCCGGGGCCAACGTCCTGACTTTC. Combining the CDR3 with reference TRBV19 and TRBJ2-6 gives the whole variable domain DGGITQSPKYLFRKEGQNVTLSCEQNLNHDAMYWYRQDPGQGLRLIYYSQIVNDFQKGDIAEGYSVSREKKESFPLTVTSAQKNPTAFYLCASSTHSGANVLTFGAGSRLTVL.

The chain has TRBV29-1 and TRBJ2-1; TRBD2 matches 8 bases. This CDR3 contains 16 residues. CDR1 is SQVTM, CDR2 ANQGSEA, per germline. The V gene end was trimmed by 3 bases and the J gene end by 0 bases; junction bases not matched to a gene: 7. The CDR3 DNA reads TGCAGCGTTGACTCCCAGACTAGCGACTCCTACAATGAGCAGTTCTTC. Translation: CSVDSQTSDSYNEQFF.

The chain recombines TRBV28 with TRBJ2-2; the D gene is possibly TRBD2 (6 bases). Germline V CDR1 and CDR2: MDHEN, SYDVKM. V dropped 5 bases and J dropped 0 bases, with 19 bases sitting between them. The CDR3 covers 18 residues. The CDR3 bases are TGTGCCAGCAGTGTCCGCCGGGGACTCCCCACGAACACCGGGGAGCTGTTTTTT. Encoded protein: CASSVRRGLPTNTGELFF. The complete variable domain, with remaining parts taken from reference TRBV28 and TRBJ2-2, reads DVKVTQSSRYLVKRTGEKVFLECVQDMDHENMFWYRQDPGLGLRLIYFSYDVKMKEKGDIPEGYSVSREKKERFSLILESASTNQTSMYLCASSVRRGLPTNTGELFFGEGSRLTVL.

The J gene is TRBJ1-5, the V gene TRBV27; 7 bases align to TRBD1. The CDR3 is 15 residues long. With 8 bases clipped from V and 3 bases from J, the junction kept 10 bases outside the gene matches. Germline assignment: CDR1 MNHEY and CDR2 SMNVEV (reference sequence). CDR3 in amino acids: CASPTKTGDNQPQHF. As DNA, the CDR3 is TGTGCCAGCCCAACTAAAACAGGGGACAATCAGCCCCAGCATTTT.

V gene TRBV19 combines with J gene TRBJ1-5; TRBD1 is a possible D gene (6 bases). Germline CDR1 LNHDA, CDR2 SQIVND (reference sequence). V gave up 4 bases and J gave up 6 bases, with 13 bases separating them. The CDR3 runs to 14 residues. The CDR3 protein is CASSTTGKGQPQHF. The CDR3, as DNA: TGTGCCAGTAGTACTACAGGGAAGGGTCAGCCCCAGCATTTT.

The chain carries TRBV11-2 and TRBJ2-3; tentatively, D is TRBD1 or TRBD2 (6 bases each). The CDR3 sequence is 18 residues long. V was shortened by 6 bases and J by 0 bases, with 22 bases between the two germline ends. CDR1 is SGHAT and CDR2 is FQNNGV in the germline V gene. CDR3 coding DNA: TGTGCCAGCAGGGGACTCAGGGGCAGGGGTAGTAGCACAGATACGCAGTATTTT. Its protein product is CASRGLRGRGSSTDTQYF.

This clone was counted once. The chain couples TRBV6-1 to TRBJ2-1, with TRBD2 matching over 7 bases. The CDR3 totals 12 residues. V gave up 11 bases and J gave up 2 bases; unmatched junction bases: 3. The germline gives CDR1 MNHNS, CDR2 SASEGT. The CDR3: CAEGTTYNEQFF. The CDR3, as DNA: TGTGCCGAGGGGACTACCTACAATGAGCAGTTCTTC.

CDR3 coding DNA: TGCGCCAGCAGCCAAGAACCGGTGGGCCTAAGCACAGATACGCAGTATTTT. Amino acids: CASSQEPVGLSTDTQYF. The chain carries TRBV4-3 and TRBJ2-3; unclear D gene. This CDR3 region has 17 residues. V lost 0 bases and J 0 bases, leaving 13 bases between the germline ends. Germline V gene sequence: CDR1 LGHNA, CDR2 YSLEER.

Here the CDR3 reads CASRPMGYEQYF. The CDR3 DNA sequence: TGTGCCAGCCGCCCTATGGGTTACGAGCAGTACTTC. The V gene is TRBV7-2, the J gene TRBJ2-7; D is ambiguous. Trimming took off 8 bases at V and 4 bases at J, with 12 bases between the two ends. The CDR3 runs to 12 residues. Per the germline V gene, CDR1 is SGHTA and CDR2 is FQGNSA.

This rearrangement joins TRBV7-2 to TRBJ2-2, with unresolved D. The CDR3 has 16 residues. The germline V gene has CDR1 SGHTA and CDR2 FQGNSA. V was pared by 1 base and J by 0 bases, with 9 bases between. CDR3 sequence (DNA): TGTGCCAGCAGCTTAGTACTACGTGCGAACACCGGGGAGCTGTTTTTT. It specifies CASSLVLRANTGELFF.